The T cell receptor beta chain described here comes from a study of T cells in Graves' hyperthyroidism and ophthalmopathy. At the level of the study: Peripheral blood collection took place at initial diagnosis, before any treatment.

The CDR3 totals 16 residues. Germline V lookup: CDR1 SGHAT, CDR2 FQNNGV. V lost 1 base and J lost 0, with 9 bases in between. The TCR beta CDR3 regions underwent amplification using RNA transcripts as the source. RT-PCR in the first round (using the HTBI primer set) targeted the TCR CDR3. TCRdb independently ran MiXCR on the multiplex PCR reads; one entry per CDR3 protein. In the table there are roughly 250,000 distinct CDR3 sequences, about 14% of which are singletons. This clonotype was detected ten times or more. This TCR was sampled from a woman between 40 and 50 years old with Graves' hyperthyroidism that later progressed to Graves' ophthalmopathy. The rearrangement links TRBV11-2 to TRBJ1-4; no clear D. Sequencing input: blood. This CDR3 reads CASSLVLRPTNEKLFF. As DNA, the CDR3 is TGTGCCAGCAGCTTAGTTCTGAGGCCAACTAATGAAAAACTGTTTTTT.